The 3 T cell receptor beta chains below come from one sample, sequenced in a study of blood T cell repertoires in COVID-19. The table came from immunoSEQ multiplex PCR; TCRdb's copy has only in-frame clones and leaves some out. Seen here are 150,000 or so clones, about four fifths observed once, and the top ten hold roughly 7.7%. Sequences were obtained from peripheral blood. All receptors derive from a human donor with acute or convalescent COVID-19. The donor label of this sample is uncertain.

The chain couples TRBV9 to TRBJ1-2; 11 bases map to TRBD1. Germline V gene data show CDR1 as SGDLS and CDR2 as YYNGEE. The CDR3 is made up of 16 amino acids. The J segment lost 4 bases and the V segment lost 0 bases, leaving 5 bases of the junction unmatched. The CDR3 here is CASSVEGQGVPYGYTF. CDR3 in DNA: TGTGCCAGCAGCGTAGAGGGACAGGGGGTCCCCTATGGCTACACCTTC. Full variable domain (outside the CDR3, taken from reference TRBV9 and TRBJ1-2): DSGVTQTPKHLITATGQRVTLRCSPRSGDLSVYWYQQSLDQGLQFLIQYYNGEERAKGNILERFSAQQFPDLHSELNLSSLELGDSALYFCASSVEGQGVPYGYTFGSGTRLTVV.

This chain joins TRBV1 and TRBJ2-7; TRBD2 was called by the table and not checked on the DNA. TRBV1 is tagged as a pseudogene. The CDR3 extends over 16 amino acids. This chain's CDR3 is CTSSPYPGTFSYEQYV. The CDR3 DNA follows: TGCACCAGCAGCCCATATCCCGGGACTTTCTCCTACGAGCAGTACGTC.

The J gene is TRBJ1-1, the V gene TRBV4-2; no clear D. The CDR3 contains 15 residues. V dropped 1 base and J dropped 3 bases, with 12 bases sitting between them. Germline V gives CDR1 LGHNA, CDR2 YNFKEQ. Written as DNA, the CDR3 is TGTGCCAGCAGCCAAGTGCTTAGTCTGGACACTGAAGCTTTCTTT. Its protein product is CASSQVLSLDTEAFF.